What follows are 15 T cell receptor beta chains derived from one specimen sequenced in a study of cytomegalovirus exposure and HLA in healthy donors. Amplification used 60 Vbeta primers and 13 Jbeta primers. Profiling relied on immunoSEQ multiplex PCR, and the TCRdb table lists in-frame clones only, not all of them. The sample shows about 170,000 clones, 84% of them seen only once. The sample taken for sequencing was PBMCs. All receptors come from a boy aged 2-15 years in good health and CMV-seronegative.

The rearrangement uses TRBV5-1 and TRBJ2-7; TRBD1 aligns across 10 bases. This CDR3 contains 14 residues. CDR1 is SGHRS, CDR2 YFSETQ, per germline. V lost 4 bases and J lost 2; bases outside the gene matches: 3. This CDR3 is CASSADRGTYEQYF. The CDR3, as DNA: TGCGCCAGCAGCGCGGACAGGGGGACCTACGAGCAGTACTTC. The full variable domain, rest sourced from reference TRBV5-1 and TRBJ2-7, is KAGVTQTPRYLIKTRGQQVTLSCSPISGHRSVSWYQQTPGQGLQFLFEYFSETQRNKGNFPGRFSGRQFSNSRSEMNVSTLELGDSALYLCASSADRGTYEQYFGPGTRLTVT.

The V gene is TRBV23-1, the J gene TRBJ2-7, with TRBD1 matching 10 bases. TRBV23-1 counts as an open reading frame of uncertain function. Germline trimming cut 3 bases from V and 3 bases from J; bases unmatched to any gene: 14. The CDR3 consists of 18 residues. CDR3 residues: CASSHSDRGLGHHYEQYF. The CDR3 bases are TGCGCCAGCAGTCACTCAGACAGGGGGCTCGGTCACCACTACGAGCAGTACTTC.

This chain links TRBV11-2 with TRBJ1-1; D unresolved. This CDR3 has 15 amino acids. V was cut by 4 bases and J by 1 base, with 13 bases left in between. Germline V CDR1 and CDR2: SGHAT, FQNNGV. This CDR3 reads CASSSLRGRNTEAFF. DNA for the CDR3: TGTGCCAGCAGCTCTCTCCGAGGGCGGAACACTGAAGCTTTCTTT.

This CDR3 reads CASSPGLDYEQYF. The CDR3 DNA reads TGTGCCAGCAGCCCGGGACTAGACTACGAGCAGTACTTC. The genes are TRBV11-2 and TRBJ2-7; 8 nucleotides match TRBD2. CDR3 length: 13 residues. J was trimmed by 3 bases and V by 5 bases; bases with no gene match: 3. Germline V gene sequence: CDR1 SGHAT, CDR2 FQNNGV.

This rearrangement joins TRBV15 to TRBJ2-7, with 7 bases lining up with TRBD1. The length of the CDR3 is 16 residues. The junction had 5 bases not matched to a gene; V was cut back by 0 bases and J by 0 bases. Germline-derived CDR1 and CDR2 are LNHNV and YYDKDF (reference sequence). The CDR3 DNA is TGTGCCACCAGCAGAGAGTCGCAGGGGGACTCCTACGAGCAGTACTTC. This sequence encodes CATSRESQGDSYEQYF.

The chain links TRBV28 to TRBJ1-2; unclear D gene. This CDR3 is built from 14 residues. The germline V and J ends were trimmed by 1 base and 8 bases, with 14 bases remaining between them. Per germline, CDR1 MDHEN and CDR2 SYDVKM. CDR3: CASSLFPTPRGYTF. DNA of the CDR3: TGTGCCAGCAGTTTATTTCCTACCCCCCGGGGCTACACCTTC.

This sequence joins TRBV4-1 and TRBJ2-1, with a tentative D call TRBD2 (6 bases). CDR1 is MGHRA, CDR2 YSYEKL, per germline. V lost 9 bases and J 4 bases, leaving 16 bases between the germline ends. CDR3 length: 14 residues. The CDR3 sequence is CASRLSGGYNEQFF. The CDR3 DNA is TGCGCCAGTCGACTCTCCGGGGGTTACAATGAGCAGTTCTTC.

The chain uses TRBV19 and TRBJ1-1; 12 bases map to TRBD1. There are 16 residues in the CDR3. Losses at the gene ends were 5 bases for V and 4 bases for J; bases not matched to a gene: 8. Germline V gene data show CDR1 as LNHDA and CDR2 as SQIVND (reference sequence). The CDR3 nucleotides are TGTGCCAGTAGTTTTGGGACAGGGGGCTTGGGCACTGAAGCTTTCTTT. It is translated as CASSFGTGGLGTEAFF.

On this clone: The junction differs from germline at one of its ends, possibly a read error. The chain is built from TRBV2 and TRBJ2-3; possibly TRBD2 for D (5 bases). Germline V CDR1 and CDR2: SNHLY, FYNNEI. The CDR3 runs to 14 residues. CDR3 nucleotides: TGTGCCAGCAGTGAAGTGGCGGGCACGGATACGCAGTATTTT. It is translated as CASSEVAGTDTQYF. The full variable domain, completed using reference TRBV2 and TRBJ2-3, is EPEVTQTPSHQVTQMGQEVILRCVPISNHLYFYWYRQILGQKVEFLVSFYNNEISEKSEIFDDQFSVERPDGSNFTLKIRSTKLEDSAMYFCASSEVAGTDTQYFGPGTRLTVL.

The gene calls are TRBV30 and TRBJ1-2; no clear D. CDR1 is GTSNPN and CDR2 is SVGIG in the germline V gene (reference sequence). V was shortened by 1 base and J by 4 bases, with 7 bases between the two germline ends. The CDR3 runs to 12 residues. The CDR3 region has the DNA TGTGCCTGGAGTGCAGCTAGCTATGGCTACACCTTC. This sequence encodes CAWSAASYGYTF.

This clone was recorded a few times. The J gene is TRBJ1-2, the V gene TRBV6-5; TRBD1 might be the D (5 bases). Germline V gives CDR1 MNHEY, CDR2 SVGAGI. The CDR3 runs 11 residues. Trimming left V 5 bases short and J 4 bases short, with 5 bases between. The CDR3 is CASSDSYGYTF. The CDR3 DNA follows: TGTGCCAGCAGTGACAGCTATGGCTACACCTTC.

The chain combines TRBV18 with TRBJ1-4; the match to TRBD1 covers 7 bases. The junction had 11 bases not matched to a gene; V was cut back by 3 bases and J by 7 bases. The CDR3 runs to 16 residues. CDR1 KGHSH and CDR2 LQKENI come from the germline V gene. The CDR3 sequence is CASSPKQTGTFEKLFF. CDR3 sequence (DNA): TGTGCCAGCTCACCCAAACAGACAGGGACCTTTGAAAAACTGTTTTTT.

The V and J genes are TRBV7-6 and TRBJ2-5, with TRBD1 matching 7 bases. The J call is uncertain, as TRBJ2-7 better fits the DNA end. The germline gives CDR1 SGHVS, CDR2 FNYEAQ. The CDR3 spans 15 residues. CDR3 nucleotide sequence: TGTGCCAGCAGCGTTAGAGAGGGACAGTCCTACGAGCAGTACTTC. Residues: CASSVREGQSYEQYF.

V and J are TRBV7-9 and TRBJ2-7, with TRBD1 identical over 7 bases. The CDR3 runs 16 residues. V was clipped by 5 bases and J by 2 bases; unmatched bases: 12. The germline V gene encodes CDR1 SEHNR and CDR2 FQNEAQ (reference sequence). In DNA, the CDR3 is TGTGCCAGCAGCCCACCTCGGGCAGGGGGTACCTACGAGCAGTACTTC. It translates to CASSPPRAGGTYEQYF.

This clone appeared a few times. The chain uses TRBV30 and TRBJ2-7; D possibly corresponds to TRBD2 (6 bases). Trimming removed 5 bases at V and 0 bases at J, with 11 bases between. The CDR3 is 13 amino acids. From germline, CDR1 is GTSNPN and CDR2 SVGIG (reference sequence). This CDR3 is CAWGSGYSYEQYF. The CDR3 DNA sequence: TGTGCCTGGGGAAGCGGGTACTCCTACGAGCAGTACTTC.